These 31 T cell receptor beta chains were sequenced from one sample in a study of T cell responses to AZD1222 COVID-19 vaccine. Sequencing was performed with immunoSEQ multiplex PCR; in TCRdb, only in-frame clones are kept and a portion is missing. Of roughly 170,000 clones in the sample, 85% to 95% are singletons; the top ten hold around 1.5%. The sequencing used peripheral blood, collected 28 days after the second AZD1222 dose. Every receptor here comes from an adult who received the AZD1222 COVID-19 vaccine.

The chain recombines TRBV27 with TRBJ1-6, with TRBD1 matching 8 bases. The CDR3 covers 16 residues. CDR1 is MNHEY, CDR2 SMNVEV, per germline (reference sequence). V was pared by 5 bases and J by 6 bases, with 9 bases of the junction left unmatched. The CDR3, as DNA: TGTGCCAGCAGTCCTGACAGGGGCTTTAGTAATTCACCCCTCCACTTT. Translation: CASSPDRGFSNSPLHF.

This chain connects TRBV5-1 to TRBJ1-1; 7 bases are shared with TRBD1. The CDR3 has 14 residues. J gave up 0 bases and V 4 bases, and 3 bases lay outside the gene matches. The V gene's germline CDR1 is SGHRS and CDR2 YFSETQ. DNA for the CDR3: TGCGCCAGCAGCCCGGGGACAGTGAACACTGAAGCTTTCTTT. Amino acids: CASSPGTVNTEAFF.

The CDR3 protein is CASLGLGQYVNTEAFF. In DNA form, the CDR3 reads TGTGCCAGTCTAGGCCTGGGACAGTACGTGAACACTGAAGCTTTCTTT. The V gene is TRBV19, the J gene TRBJ1-1; 7 bases are a match to TRBD1. Germline V CDR1 and CDR2: LNHDA, SQIVND (reference sequence). The CDR3 is made up of 16 amino acids. The trim removed 8 bases at V and 0 bases at J, leaving 12 bases unmatched.

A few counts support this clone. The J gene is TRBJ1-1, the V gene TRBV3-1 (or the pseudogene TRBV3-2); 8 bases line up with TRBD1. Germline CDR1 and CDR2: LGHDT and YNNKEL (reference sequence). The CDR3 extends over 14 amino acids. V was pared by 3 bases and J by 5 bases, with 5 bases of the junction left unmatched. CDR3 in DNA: TGTGCCAGCAGCCATTTGAACAGGGGGACTGAAGCTTTCTTT. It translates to CASSHLNRGTEAFF.

In DNA, the CDR3 is TGTGCCAGCAGCCGGGACAGGGTGAACACTGAAGCTTTCTTT. This translates into CASSRDRVNTEAFF. The chain has TRBV6-5 and TRBJ1-1, with 9 nucleotides matching TRBD1. The ends lost 6 bases at V and 0 bases at J; junction bases unmatched: 2. CDR1 MNHEY and CDR2 SVGAGI come from the germline V gene. The CDR3 contains 14 residues.

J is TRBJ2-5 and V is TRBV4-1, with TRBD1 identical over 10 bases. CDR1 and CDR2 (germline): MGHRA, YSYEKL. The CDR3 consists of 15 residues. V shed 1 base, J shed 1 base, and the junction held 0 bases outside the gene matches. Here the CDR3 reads CASSQGQGAQETQYF. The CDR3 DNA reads TGCGCCAGCAGCCAAGGACAGGGGGCCCAAGAGACCCAGTACTTC.

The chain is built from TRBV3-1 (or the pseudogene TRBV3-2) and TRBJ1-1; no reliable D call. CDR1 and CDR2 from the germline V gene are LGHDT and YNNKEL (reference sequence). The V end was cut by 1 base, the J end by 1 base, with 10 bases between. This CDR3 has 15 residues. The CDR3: CASSQGINQNTEAFF. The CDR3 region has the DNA TGTGCCAGCAGCCAAGGGATAAACCAGAACACTGAAGCTTTCTTT.

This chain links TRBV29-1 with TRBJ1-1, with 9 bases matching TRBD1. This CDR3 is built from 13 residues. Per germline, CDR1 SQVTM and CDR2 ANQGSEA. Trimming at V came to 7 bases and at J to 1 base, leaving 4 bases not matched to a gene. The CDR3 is CSAKGQGNTEAFF. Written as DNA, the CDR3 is TGCAGCGCCAAGGGACAGGGGAACACTGAAGCTTTCTTT.

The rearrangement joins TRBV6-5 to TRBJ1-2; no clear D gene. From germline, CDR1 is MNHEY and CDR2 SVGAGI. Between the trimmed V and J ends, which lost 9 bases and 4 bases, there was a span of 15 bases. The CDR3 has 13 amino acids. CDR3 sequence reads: CASGMSRAYGYTF. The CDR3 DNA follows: TGTGCCAGTGGTATGAGCCGGGCCTATGGCTACACCTTC.

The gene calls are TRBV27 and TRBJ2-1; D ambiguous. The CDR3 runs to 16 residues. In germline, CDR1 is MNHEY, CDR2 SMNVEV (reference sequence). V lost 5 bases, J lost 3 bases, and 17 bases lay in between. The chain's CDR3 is CASSPVVQALYNEQFF. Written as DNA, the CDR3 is TGTGCCAGCAGTCCTGTCGTGCAGGCGCTCTACAATGAGCAGTTCTTC.

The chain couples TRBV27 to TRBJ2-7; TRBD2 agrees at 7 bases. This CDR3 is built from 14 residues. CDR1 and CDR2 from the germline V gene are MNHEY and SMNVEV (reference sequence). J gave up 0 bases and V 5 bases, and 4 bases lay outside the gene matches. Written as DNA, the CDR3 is TGTGCCAGCAGTAGCCGACTAGCCTCCTACGAGCAGTACTTC. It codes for CASSSRLASYEQYF.

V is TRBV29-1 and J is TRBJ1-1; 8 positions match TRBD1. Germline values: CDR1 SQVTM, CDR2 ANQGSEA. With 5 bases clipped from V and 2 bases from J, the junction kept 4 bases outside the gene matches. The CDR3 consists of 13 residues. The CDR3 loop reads CSVLTGENTEAFF. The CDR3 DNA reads TGCAGCGTTCTGACAGGGGAAAACACTGAAGCTTTCTTT.

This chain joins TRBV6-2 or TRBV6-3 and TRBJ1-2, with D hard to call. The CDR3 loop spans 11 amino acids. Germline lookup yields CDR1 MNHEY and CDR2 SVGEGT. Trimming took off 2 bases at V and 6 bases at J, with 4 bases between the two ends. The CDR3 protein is CASSYLHGYTF. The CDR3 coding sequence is TGTGCCAGCAGTTACCTCCATGGCTACACCTTC.

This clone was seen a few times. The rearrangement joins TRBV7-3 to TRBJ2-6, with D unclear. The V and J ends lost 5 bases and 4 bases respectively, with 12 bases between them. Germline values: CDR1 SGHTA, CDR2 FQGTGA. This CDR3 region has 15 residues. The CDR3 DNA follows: TGTGCCAGCAGCCAGAATGGCGGCGGGGCCAACGTCCTGACTTTC. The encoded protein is CASSQNGGGANVLTF.

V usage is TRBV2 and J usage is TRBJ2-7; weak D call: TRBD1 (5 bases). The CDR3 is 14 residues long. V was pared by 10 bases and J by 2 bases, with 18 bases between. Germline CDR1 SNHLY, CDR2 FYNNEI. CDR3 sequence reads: CATDQGDGPYEQYF. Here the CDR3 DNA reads TGTGCCACAGATCAGGGTGATGGCCCCTACGAGCAGTACTTC.

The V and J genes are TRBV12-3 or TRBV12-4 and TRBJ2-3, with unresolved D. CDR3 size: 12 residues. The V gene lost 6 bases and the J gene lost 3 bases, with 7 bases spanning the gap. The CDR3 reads CASRPTTDTQYF. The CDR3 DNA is TGTGCCAGCAGGCCGACAACAGATACGCAGTATTTT.

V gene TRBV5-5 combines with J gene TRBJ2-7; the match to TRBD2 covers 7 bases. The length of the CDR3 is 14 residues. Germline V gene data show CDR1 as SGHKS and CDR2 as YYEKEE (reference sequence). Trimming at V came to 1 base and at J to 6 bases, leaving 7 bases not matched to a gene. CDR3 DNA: TGTGCCAGCAGCTTGTTCAGCGGGGTTCTCGAGCAGTACTTC. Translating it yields CASSLFSGVLEQYF.

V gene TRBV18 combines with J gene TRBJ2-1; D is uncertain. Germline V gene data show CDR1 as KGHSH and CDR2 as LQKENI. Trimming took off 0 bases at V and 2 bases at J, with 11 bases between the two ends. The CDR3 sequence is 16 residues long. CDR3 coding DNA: TGTGCCAGCTCACCACCAGTAGCACGTCCCTACAATGAGCAGTTCTTC. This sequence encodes CASSPPVARPYNEQFF.

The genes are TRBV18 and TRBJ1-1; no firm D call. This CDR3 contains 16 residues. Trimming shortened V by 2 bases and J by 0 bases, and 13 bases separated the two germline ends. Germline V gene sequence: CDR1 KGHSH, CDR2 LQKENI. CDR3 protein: CASSPISPLMNTEAFF. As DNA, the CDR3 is TGTGCCAGCTCACCAATCAGCCCCCTCATGAACACTGAAGCTTTCTTT.

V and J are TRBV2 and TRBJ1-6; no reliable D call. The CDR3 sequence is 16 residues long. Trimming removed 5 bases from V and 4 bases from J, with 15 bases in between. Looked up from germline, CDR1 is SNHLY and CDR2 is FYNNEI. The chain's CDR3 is CASSRAASTYNSPLHF. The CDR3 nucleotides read TGTGCCAGCAGTAGGGCCGCCTCGACGTATAATTCACCCCTCCACTTT. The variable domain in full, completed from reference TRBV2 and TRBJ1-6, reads EPEVTQTPSHQVTQMGQEVILRCVPISNHLYFYWYRQILGQKVEFLVSFYNNEISEKSEIFDDQFSVERPDGSNFTLKIRSTKLEDSAMYFCASSRAASTYNSPLHFGNGTRLTVT.

CDR3 in amino acids: CSVGRGRNYEQYF. In DNA form, the CDR3 reads TGCAGCGTCGGCAGGGGTCGCAACTACGAGCAGTACTTC. The chain couples TRBV29-1 to TRBJ2-7; a possible D gene is TRBD1 (6 bases). V gave up 6 bases and J gave up 3 bases, with 15 bases separating them. Germline-derived CDR1 and CDR2 are SQVTM and ANQGSEA. The CDR3 runs 13 residues.

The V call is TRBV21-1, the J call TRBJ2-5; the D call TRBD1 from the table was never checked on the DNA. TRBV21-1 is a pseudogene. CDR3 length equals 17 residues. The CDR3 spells CASSPPNFLTGKETQYF. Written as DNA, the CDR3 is TGTGCCAGCAGCCCACCGAATTTTCTAACAGGGAAAGAGACCCAGTACTTC.

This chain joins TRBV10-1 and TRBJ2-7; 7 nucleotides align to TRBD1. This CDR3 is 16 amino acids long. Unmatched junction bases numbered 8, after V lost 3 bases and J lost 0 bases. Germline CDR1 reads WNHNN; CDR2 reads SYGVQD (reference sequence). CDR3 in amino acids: CASSDPGTASSYEQYF. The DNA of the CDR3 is TGCGCCAGCAGTGACCCCGGGACAGCAAGCTCCTACGAGCAGTACTTC.

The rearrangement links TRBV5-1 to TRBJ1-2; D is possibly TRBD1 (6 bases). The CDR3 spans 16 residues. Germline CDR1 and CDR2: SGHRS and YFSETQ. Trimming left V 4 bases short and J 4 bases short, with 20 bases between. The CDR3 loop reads CASSAQGDTGPYGYTF. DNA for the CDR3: TGCGCCAGCAGCGCGCAAGGGGACACTGGTCCCTATGGCTACACCTTC.

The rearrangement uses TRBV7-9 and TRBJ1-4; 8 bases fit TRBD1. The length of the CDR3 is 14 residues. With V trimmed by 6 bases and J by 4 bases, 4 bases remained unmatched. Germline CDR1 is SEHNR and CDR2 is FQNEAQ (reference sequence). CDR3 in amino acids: CASRETGVNEKLFF. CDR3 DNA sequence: TGTGCCAGCAGGGAGACAGGGGTTAATGAAAAACTGTTTTTT. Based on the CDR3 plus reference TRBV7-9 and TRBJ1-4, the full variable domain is DTGVSQNPRHKITKRGQNVTFRCDPISEHNRLYWYRQTLGQGPEFLTYFQNEAQLEKSRLLSDRFSAERPKGSFSTLEIQRTEQGDSAMYLCASRETGVNEKLFFGSGTQLSVL.

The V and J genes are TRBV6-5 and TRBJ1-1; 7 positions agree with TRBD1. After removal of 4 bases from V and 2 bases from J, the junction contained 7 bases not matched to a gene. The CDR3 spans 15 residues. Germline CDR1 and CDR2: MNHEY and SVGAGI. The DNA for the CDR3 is TGTGCCAGCAGTTGGGGGACAGAGGCCAACACTGAAGCTTTCTTT. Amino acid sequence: CASSWGTEANTEAFF.

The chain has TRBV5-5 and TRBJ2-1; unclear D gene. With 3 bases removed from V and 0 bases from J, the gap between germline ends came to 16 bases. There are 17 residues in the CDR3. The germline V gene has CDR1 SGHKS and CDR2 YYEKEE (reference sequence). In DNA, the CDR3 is TGTGCCAGCAGCTCCCATCTCGACGGTAGCTCCTACAATGAGCAGTTCTTC. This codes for CASSSHLDGSSYNEQFF.

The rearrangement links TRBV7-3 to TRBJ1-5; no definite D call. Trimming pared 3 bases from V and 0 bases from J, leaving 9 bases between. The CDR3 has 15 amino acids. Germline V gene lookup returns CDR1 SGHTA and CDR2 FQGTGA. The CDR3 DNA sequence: TGTGCCAGCAGCTTGGTGCCAAGTAGCAATCAGCCCCAGCATTTT. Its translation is CASSLVPSSNQPQHF. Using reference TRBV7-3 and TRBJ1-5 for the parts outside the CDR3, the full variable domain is GAGVSQTPSNKVTEKGKYVELRCDPISGHTALYWYRQSLGQGPEFLIYFQGTGAADDSGLPNDRFFAVRPEGSVSTLKIQRTERGDSAVYLCASSLVPSSNQPQHFGDGTRLSIL.

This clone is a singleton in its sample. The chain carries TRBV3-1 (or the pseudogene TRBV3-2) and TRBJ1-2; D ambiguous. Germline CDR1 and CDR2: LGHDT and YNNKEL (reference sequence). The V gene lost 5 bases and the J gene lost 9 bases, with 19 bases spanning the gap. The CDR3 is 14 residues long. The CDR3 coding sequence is TGTGCCAGCAGCGGAAACGGGGTCTTCTTGAGCTACACCTTC. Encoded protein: CASSGNGVFLSYTF.

The CDR3 loop reads CASSQEGRGTGELFF. The CDR3 DNA is TGCGCCAGCAGCCAAGAGGGGAGGGGTACCGGGGAGCTGTTTTTT. V gene TRBV4-3 combines with J gene TRBJ2-2, with 7 bases that match TRBD2. The CDR3 length is 15 residues. V lost 0 bases, J lost 5 bases, and 3 bases stayed unmatched. Germline CDR1 and CDR2: LGHNA and YSLEER.

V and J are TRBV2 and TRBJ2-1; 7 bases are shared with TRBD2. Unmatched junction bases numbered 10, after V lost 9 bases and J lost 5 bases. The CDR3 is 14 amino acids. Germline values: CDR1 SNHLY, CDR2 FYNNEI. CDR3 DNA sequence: TGTGCCAGTCATCGGCTAGCGGCTGACAATGAGCAGTTCTTC. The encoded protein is CASHRLAADNEQFF.